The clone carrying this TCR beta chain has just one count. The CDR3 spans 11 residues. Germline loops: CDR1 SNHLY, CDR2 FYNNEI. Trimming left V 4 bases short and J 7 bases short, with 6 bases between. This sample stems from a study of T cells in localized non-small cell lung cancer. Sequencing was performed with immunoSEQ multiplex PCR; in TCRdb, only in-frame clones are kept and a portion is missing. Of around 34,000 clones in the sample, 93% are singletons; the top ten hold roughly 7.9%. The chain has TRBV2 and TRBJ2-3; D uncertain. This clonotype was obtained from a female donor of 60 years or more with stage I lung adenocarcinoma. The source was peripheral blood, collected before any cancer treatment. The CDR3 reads CASSVGNTQYF. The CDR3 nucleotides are TGTGCCAGCAGTGTGGGTAATACGCAGTATTTT.